The 22 T cell receptor beta chains given below trace back to one sample, sequenced in a study of control samples from healthy donors and cancer patients. Produced via immunoSEQ multiplex PCR; TCRdb's table is partial and in-frame only. This sample contains roughly 190,000 clones. The specimen was blood. The source is a woman under 40 in good health.

J is TRBJ2-7 and V is TRBV4-3; 8 bases map to TRBD2. The germline gives CDR1 LGHNA, CDR2 YSLEER. The junction had 4 bases not matched to a gene; V was cut back by 0 bases and J by 0 bases. The CDR3 has 16 residues. For the CDR3, the DNA is TGCGCCAGCAGCCAAGATCGGAGCGGGGGCTCCTACGAGCAGTACTTC. Encoded protein: CASSQDRSGGSYEQYF.

This chain joins TRBV5-8 and TRBJ2-2; the D is unclear. Deletions cut 0 bases from V and 5 bases from J, with 14 bases between. Germline V gene data show CDR1 as SGHTS and CDR2 as YDEGEE. The CDR3 length is 16 residues. The CDR3 nucleotides are TGTGCCAGCAGCTTGGAGGGCACGACGATTACCGGGGAGCTGTTTTTT. Its protein product is CASSLEGTTITGELFF.

Comments on this clone: Additional DNA sequences in this sample encode the identical CDR3. The chain uses TRBV5-1 and TRBJ2-1; D ambiguous. V dropped 0 bases and J dropped 6 bases, with 1 base sitting between them. The germline gives CDR1 SGHRS, CDR2 YFSETQ. The CDR3 sequence is 11 residues long. CDR3 residues: CASSLGNEQFF. CDR3 in DNA: TGCGCCAGCAGCTTGGGCAATGAGCAGTTCTTC.

The chain carries TRBV4-1 and TRBJ1-2; D remains ambiguous. The CDR3 is 16 residues long. Looked up from germline, CDR1 is MGHRA and CDR2 is YSYEKL. V lost 1 base to trimming and J lost 4 bases, with 16 bases between them. In DNA, the CDR3 is TGCGCCAGCAGCCAAGTAGGGCGTACGATCGTCTATGGCTACACCTTC. It specifies CASSQVGRTIVYGYTF.

The chain uses TRBV29-1 and TRBJ1-1, with D hard to call. Germline V gives CDR1 SQVTM, CDR2 ANQGSEA. Trimming removed 4 bases from V and 0 bases from J, with 12 bases in between. The CDR3 has 14 amino acids. This CDR3 is CSVAGDPLNTEAFF. CDR3 DNA sequence: TGCAGCGTTGCTGGTGATCCGTTGAACACTGAAGCTTTCTTT.

This chain joins TRBV7-2 and TRBJ1-1; D ambiguous. Per the germline V gene, CDR1 is SGHTA and CDR2 is FQGNSA. The CDR3 runs 13 residues. V lost 5 bases and J lost 1, with 8 bases in between. As DNA, the CDR3 is TGTGCCAGCAGCGAATACAGGAACACTGAAGCTTTCTTT. Translated, it gives CASSEYRNTEAFF.

J is TRBJ1-2 and V is TRBV7-3; 9 bases map to TRBD1. The V gene end was trimmed by 4 bases and the J gene end by 5 bases; junction bases not matched to a gene: 2. The CDR3 sequence is 13 residues long. The germline gives CDR1 SGHTA, CDR2 FQGTGA. The CDR3 loop reads CASSWGQGYGYTF. The DNA for the CDR3 is TGTGCCAGCAGCTGGGGACAGGGTTATGGCTACACCTTC.

The chain combines TRBV10-1 with TRBJ1-4; possible D gene TRBD1, 5 bases. Trimming pared 6 bases from V and 3 bases from J, leaving 17 bases between. CDR1 is WNHNN, CDR2 SYGVQD, per germline (reference sequence). The CDR3 covers 16 residues. As DNA, the CDR3 is TGCGCCAGCAGCCCTGGCCGGGGCGGATCTAATGAAAAACTGTTTTTT. Translated, it gives CASSPGRGGSNEKLFF.

The CDR3 DNA is TGTGCCAGCAGCTTAGTTGGGACAGGGGGATTCTTC. Its protein is CASSLVGTGGFF. The rearrangement joins TRBV7-2 to TRBJ2-1, with 11 bases matching TRBD1. The CDR3 loop spans 12 amino acids. In germline, CDR1 is SGHTA, CDR2 FQGNSA. V trimming: 1 base; J trimming: 16 bases; junction bases outside the gene matches: 3.

This chain connects TRBV28 to TRBJ2-5; D may be TRBD2 (6 bases). This CDR3 has 13 amino acids. The germline V and J ends were trimmed by 10 bases and 2 bases, with 14 bases remaining between them. CDR1 and CDR2 (germline): MDHEN, SYDVKM. CDR3 nucleotide sequence: TGTGCCACCCTGGGACTTTCTCAAGAGACCCAGTACTTC. Its translation is CATLGLSQETQYF.

The V gene is TRBV7-2, the J gene TRBJ1-4, with D tentatively TRBD1 (5 bases). The V gene lost 5 bases and the J gene lost 7 bases, with 11 bases spanning the gap. The CDR3 has 13 amino acids. Looked up from germline, CDR1 is SGHTA and CDR2 is FQGNSA. CDR3 region: CASSRAGSEKLFF. CDR3 nucleotide sequence: TGTGCCAGCAGCAGGGCAGGGTCTGAAAAACTGTTTTTT.

The chain links TRBV9 to TRBJ1-2, with 10 positions matching TRBD1. After removal of 7 bases from V and 3 bases from J, the junction contained 6 bases not matched to a gene. The CDR3 extends over 14 amino acids. Germline V gene lookup returns CDR1 SGDLS and CDR2 YYNGEE. The CDR3 region is CASSPGQGDYGYTF. Written as DNA, the CDR3 is TGTGCCAGCTCACCTGGACAGGGGGACTATGGCTACACCTTC.

The V call is TRBV7-9, the J call TRBJ1-2, with TRBD1 matching over 7 bases. V gave up 1 base and J gave up 1 base; unmatched junction bases: 6. This CDR3 contains 16 residues. Looked up from germline, CDR1 is SEHNR and CDR2 is FQNEAQ (reference sequence). The chain's CDR3 is CASSLGDGTDNYGYTF. The CDR3 DNA reads as TGTGCCAGCAGCTTAGGAGATGGGACAGATAACTATGGCTACACCTTC. Together with reference TRBV7-9 and TRBJ1-2, the CDR3 gives the full variable domain: DTGVSQNPRHKITKRGQNVTFRCDPISEHNRLYWYRQTLGQGPEFLTYFQNEAQLEKSRLLSDRFSAERPKGSFSTLEIQRTEQGDSAMYLCASSLGDGTDNYGYTFGSGTRLTVV.

The CDR3 DNA reads as TGTGCCAGCGGGGGGACTAGCGGGGCGGGCCGGACGCAGTATTTT. Translation gives CASGGTSGAGRTQYF. The chain employs TRBV2 and TRBJ2-3; 13 nucleotides match TRBD2. The junction had 11 bases not matched to a gene; V was cut back by 8 bases and J by 9 bases. CDR3 size: 15 residues. Germline values: CDR1 SNHLY, CDR2 FYNNEI.

The chain carries TRBV7-6 and TRBJ2-7; 12 positions match TRBD2. The junction had 5 bases not matched to a gene; V was cut back by 6 bases and J by 2 bases. Per the germline V gene, CDR1 is SGHVS and CDR2 is FNYEAQ. This CDR3 region has 15 residues. The CDR3 region has the DNA TGTGCCAGCAGTCAGCTAGCGGGGGGGCCCTACGAGCAGTACTTC. Translated: CASSQLAGGPYEQYF.

The chain has TRBV9 and TRBJ2-7; D gene unclear. The CDR3 length is 17 residues. V gave up 3 bases and J gave up 0 bases, with 19 bases separating them. Germline V gene data show CDR1 as SGDLS and CDR2 as YYNGEE. In DNA form, the CDR3 reads TGTGCCAGCAGCGGGGAAAGTGGGCAGGCTCCCTCCTACGAGCAGTACTTC. This gives the protein CASSGESGQAPSYEQYF.

The rearrangement links TRBV10-2 to TRBJ2-6; weak D call: TRBD1 (6 bases). The germline V and J ends were trimmed by 6 bases and 0 bases, with 18 bases remaining between them. Germline CDR1 WSHSY, CDR2 SAAADI. This CDR3 has 18 amino acids. The DNA for the CDR3 is TGCGCCAGCAGCCCACAGGGTTCCCGGGTCTCTGGGGCCAACGTCCTGACTTTC. Protein product: CASSPQGSRVSGANVLTF.

The chain recombines TRBV6-2 or TRBV6-3 with TRBJ1-5; D remains unclear. This CDR3 has 13 residues. The ends were cut back, 0 bases at V and 5 bases at J, with 5 bases in the middle. Germline assignment: CDR1 MNHEY and CDR2 SVGEGT. The CDR3 protein is CASSYSTYQPQHF. In DNA, the CDR3 is TGTGCCAGCAGTTACTCGACGTATCAGCCCCAGCATTTT.

The chain has TRBV4-1 and TRBJ1-2, with D perhaps TRBD1 (5 bases). Trimming removed 2 bases at V and 5 bases at J, with 21 bases between. Germline V gene data show CDR1 as MGHRA and CDR2 as YSYEKL. This CDR3 has 17 residues. The CDR3 DNA reads as TGCGCCAGCAGCCAACACCCGTTGGGGCGCAACTCGTATGGCTACACCTTC. Residues: CASSQHPLGRNSYGYTF.

This chain links TRBV7-2 with TRBJ2-5; 7 bases agree with TRBD2. The CDR3 has 13 amino acids. From germline, CDR1 is SGHTA and CDR2 FQGNSA. J was trimmed by 5 bases and V by 5 bases; bases with no gene match: 5. This CDR3 is CASSGGGFETQYF. The CDR3 nucleotides read TGTGCCAGCAGCGGGGGAGGGTTTGAGACCCAGTACTTC.

The V gene is TRBV6-5, the J gene TRBJ1-2; D gene unclear. Germline lookup yields CDR1 MNHEY and CDR2 SVGAGI. V gave up 3 bases and J gave up 3 bases, with 8 bases separating them. This CDR3 is 13 amino acids long. The CDR3 region is CASSYSSYYGYTF. As DNA, the CDR3 is TGTGCCAGCAGTTATAGCAGCTACTATGGCTACACCTTC.

The chain is built from TRBV7-6 and TRBJ2-1; D gene ambiguous. The CDR3 spans 13 residues. Per germline, CDR1 SGHVS and CDR2 FNYEAQ. The V end lost 7 bases, the J end lost 2 bases, and 9 bases lay between the germline ends. CDR3 sequence: CASNDNAYNEQFF. CDR3 DNA sequence: TGTGCCAGCAACGACAATGCCTACAATGAGCAGTTCTTC.